This T cell receptor (beta chain) was retrieved from a study of blood T cell repertoires in COVID-19. Study as a whole: Samples representing acute and convalescent COVID-19 were sourced from the United States, Italy and Spain. T cells, B-cell-depleted T cells, or PBMCs supplied cDNA or gDNA.

Original handling: The authors estimated nucleated cell counts from reference gene primer amplification. TCRdb keeps only in-frame clones here, not all; method: immunoSEQ multiplex PCR. The V and J calls and clone size come from that table; D and trimming were worked out from the DNA. The profile covers about 190,000 clones, with nearly 90% appearing a single time and about 0.66% taken by the ten largest. CDR1 and CDR2 from the germline V gene are LNHDA and SQIVND (reference sequence). This CDR3 region has 17 residues. The junction had 12 bases not matched to a gene; V was cut back by 4 bases and J by 6 bases.

The clonotype comes from a man aged 50-60 years with acute or convalescent COVID-19. The chain couples TRBV19 to TRBJ2-1, with 10 bases lining up with TRBD2. The sample comprised peripheral blood. Written as DNA, the CDR3 is TGTGCCAGTAGTACCTGGGGGGCTAGCGGGGGACCCAATGAGCAGTTCTTC. It specifies CASSTWGASGGPNEQFF. The full variable domain, its missing parts supplied by reference TRBV19 and TRBJ2-1, is DGGITQSPKYLFRKEGQNVTLSCEQNLNHDAMYWYRQDPGQGLRLIYYSQIVNDFQKGDIAEGYSVSREKKESFPLTVTSAQKNPTAFYLCASSTWGASGGPNEQFFGPGTRLTVL.